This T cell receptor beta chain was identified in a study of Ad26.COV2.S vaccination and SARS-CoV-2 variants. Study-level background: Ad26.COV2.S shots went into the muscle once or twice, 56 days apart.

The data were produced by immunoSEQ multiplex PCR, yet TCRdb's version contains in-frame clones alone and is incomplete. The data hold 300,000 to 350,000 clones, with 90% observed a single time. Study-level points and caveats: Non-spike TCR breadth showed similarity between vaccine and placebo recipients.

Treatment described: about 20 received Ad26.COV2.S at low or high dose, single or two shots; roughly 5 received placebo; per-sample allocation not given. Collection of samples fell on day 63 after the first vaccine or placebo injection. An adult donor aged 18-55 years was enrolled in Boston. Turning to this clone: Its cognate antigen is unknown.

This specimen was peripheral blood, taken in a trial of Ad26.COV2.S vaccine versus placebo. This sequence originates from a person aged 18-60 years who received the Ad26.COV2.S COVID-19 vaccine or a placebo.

For the CDR3, the DNA is TGTGCCAGTAGGACTAAAGGGAGCAATCAGCCCCAGCATTTT. It specifies CASRTKGSNQPQHF. The V call is TRBV19, the J call TRBJ1-5; D uncertain. This CDR3 has 14 amino acids. Germline values: CDR1 LNHDA, CDR2 SQIVND (reference sequence). V shed 6 bases and J shed 1 base, with 10 bases lying between them. Combining the CDR3 with reference TRBV19 and TRBJ1-5 gives the whole variable domain DGGITQSPKYLFRKEGQNVTLSCEQNLNHDAMYWYRQDPGQGLRLIYYSQIVNDFQKGDIAEGYSVSREKKESFPLTVTSAQKNPTAFYLCASRTKGSNQPQHFGDGTRLSIL.